The entry that follows covers one TCR beta chain sequence. Its antigen specificity is not known. Per-base quality was not reported, and no clone a single base away is much larger than it. The data originate from a study of blood T cells in healthy people across ages (dated by TCRdb to about 2015). Turning to the overall study: Template switching captured roughly one uniquely barcoded TCR beta cDNA molecule per two T cells in model experiments. Age-related changes in TCR beta repertoire diversity were measured in the study by deep sequencing normalized with unique cDNA molecular identifiers. The donors were split into four age groups: young (average 16 years), middle-aged (around 37), aged (roughly 60) and long-lived (about 74). To avoid experimental bias, donors of different ages were distributed randomly across sequencing lanes. The study analyzed two additional independent replicas of 1 million unique cDNA reads from the same blood draw for two donors, one aged 18 to 30 and one aged 80 or older.

The approximately 39 donors, aged roughly 6 to 100 years, were systemically healthy Caucasian individuals from Russia. Ten milliliters of peripheral blood were drawn from each donor into EDTA-treated Vacutainer tubes. Ficoll-Paque density-gradient centrifugation was used to isolate PBMCs, with at least 6.5 million per sample. Total RNA was extracted from PBMCs with Trizol reagent, with at least 6 micrograms obtained per sample. Naive CD45RAhigh/CD27high T cell percentages were measured by flow cytometry on a PBMC aliquot from every donor. Library preparation used 5' RACE. TCRdb shows the sequencer as Illumina HiSeq 2500. A second PCR of 7 to 11 cycles was run with a J-beta primer mix and a sample-barcoded 5' primer. Each TCR beta cDNA molecule received a unique molecular identifier from a template-switch 5' adaptor carrying 12 random nucleotides. Each sample yielded at least 2.5 million CDR3-containing paired-end reads. First-strand cDNA was synthesized from all RNA with the Mint cDNA synthesis kit, primed by a TRBC-specific oligonucleotide. Following uracil-DNA glycosylase treatment, all cDNA underwent a first 18-cycle PCR with the universal primers M1SS and BC2_uni_R. The original pipeline was this. For normalization, 1 million high-quality reads were randomly selected from each sample, with every read carrying a distinct molecular identifier. Reads sharing molecular identifiers were discarded rather than binned into consensus sequences. MiTCR, run with a Q25 quality threshold and the strictest error-elimination algorithm, handled CDR3 identification, clonotype clustering and error correction. A nonparametric unseen species model with Euler transformation was used to estimate a lower bound on total TCR beta diversity. TCRdb reworked the public reads: Q25 trimming with fastp, MiXCR clone assembly, productive beta chains retained. Rows are unified per CDR3 protein, each entry keeping the most common DNA and genes. In this record, the V and J calls reflect TCRdb's handling and not the investigators' own analysis. The sample table contains 780,000 or so distinct CDR3 sequences; only one count was recorded for about 56% of them. The ten largest clones take up roughly 24% of the sample.

Overall study outcomes, separate from this receptor: As age increased, observed TCR beta diversity per million T cells dropped in a roughly linear way, and a significant reduction was already evident by age 40. Donor CMV infection status was unknown, potentially confounding age-related changes in expanded clonotypes. Because profiling used bulk unsorted PBMCs, naive and antigen-experienced compartments could not be compared conclusively. Estimates of total diversity from one million sequenced T cells were regarded as lower bounds and underestimates. Compared with the aged group, more naive CD4+ T cells, fewer expanded clones and increased TCR diversity were shown by the long-lived group, suggesting age selection. The percentage of naive T cells measured by flow cytometry correlated strongly with observed TCR beta diversity.

This TCR was sampled from a man aged 35 to 55 in good health. The sample taken for sequencing was blood.

In nucleotide form, the sequence is TGCAGTGCCCAAGGGACAGCTAGCACAGATACGCAGTATTTT. This yields the protein CSAQGTASTDTQYF. The chain couples TRBV20-1 to TRBJ2-3; TRBD1 aligns with 7 central bases. V ends up 6 bases short and J 0 bases short, with an unmatched junction base count of 6. The CDR3 numbers 14 residues from cysteine through phenylalanine. Only CDR3 DNA remains: 42 bases, in frame from the first base. Looking up the germline V gene (reference sequence) yields CDR1 DFQATT and CDR2 SNEGSKA.